Presented here are 31 T cell receptor beta chains from one specimen sequenced in a study of lymphopenia after photon versus proton radiotherapy. Sequenced by immunoSEQ multiplex PCR; TCRdb stores in-frame clones only, minus some. The repertoire holds tens of thousands of clones, with around 83% as singletons. The material sequenced was peripheral blood, taken from a patient treated with proton-based radiotherapy. These receptors came from a woman between 65 and 79 years old with pancreatic cancer.

The chain employs TRBV6-5 and TRBJ1-2; D remains ambiguous. CDR1 MNHEY and CDR2 SVGAGI come from the germline V gene. The length of the CDR3 is 12 residues. V dropped 0 bases and J dropped 6 bases, with 5 bases sitting between them. The CDR3, as DNA: TGTGCCAGCAGTTACTCGGGTGATGGCTACACCTTC. Its translation is CASSYSGDGYTF.

This chain joins TRBV5-1 and TRBJ2-3; D uncertain. V was cut by 2 bases and J by 0 bases, with 7 bases left in between. Germline CDR1 reads SGHRS; CDR2 reads YFSETQ. The CDR3 is made up of 14 amino acids. This CDR3 is CASSFLTSTDTQYF. CDR3 nucleotide sequence: TGCGCCAGCAGCTTTCTCACCAGCACAGATACGCAGTATTTT.

This sequence joins TRBV28 and TRBJ1-5; D is possibly TRBD1 (5 bases). Trimming left V 6 bases short and J 4 bases short, with 13 bases between. The CDR3 consists of 14 residues. Germline V lookup: CDR1 MDHEN, CDR2 SYDVKM. The CDR3: CASRRQLTNQPQHF. CDR3 DNA sequence: TGTGCCAGCAGACGACAGCTCACAAATCAGCCCCAGCATTTT.

CDR3 DNA sequence: TGTGCCAGCAGCTTTGTAGGGGGCCGGAATGAGCAGTTCTTC. Amino acid sequence: CASSFVGGRNEQFF. V usage is TRBV7-8 and J usage is TRBJ2-1; 7 bases line up with TRBD1. J lost 7 bases, V lost 3 bases, and 6 bases had no gene match. The CDR3 is 14 residues long. The germline V gene has CDR1 SGHVS and CDR2 FQNEAQ. Using reference TRBV7-8 and TRBJ2-1 for the parts outside the CDR3, the full variable domain is GAGVSQSPRYKVAKRGQDVALRCDPISGHVSLFWYQQALGQGPEFLTYFQNEAQLDKSGLPSDRFFAERPEGSVSTLKIQRTQQEDSAVYLCASSFVGGRNEQFFGPGTRLTVL.

This sequence joins TRBV19 and TRBJ2-6, with 7 positions matching TRBD2. V lost 7 bases and J lost 2; bases outside the gene matches: 14. The CDR3 has 18 amino acids. CDR1 and CDR2 from the germline V gene are LNHDA and SQIVND (reference sequence). The CDR3 is CASNPTAGERTGANVLTF. CDR3 DNA: TGTGCCAGTAACCCTACGGCGGGAGAACGAACTGGGGCCAACGTCCTGACTTTC.

The rearrangement joins TRBV7-2 to TRBJ2-2; unclear D gene. Trimming took off 4 bases at V and 0 bases at J, with 6 bases between the two ends. The CDR3 loop spans 14 amino acids. From germline, CDR1 is SGHTA and CDR2 FQGNSA. The CDR3 region is CASSSDPNTGELFF. The CDR3 nucleotides are TGTGCCAGCAGCTCGGATCCGAACACCGGGGAGCTGTTTTTT.

V usage is TRBV14 and J usage is TRBJ2-5; tentatively, D is TRBD2 (6 bases). Judging by the DNA end, TRBJ2-7 fits better; the J call may be wrong. The CDR3 totals 15 residues. In germline, CDR1 is SGHDN, CDR2 FVKESK. The CDR3, as DNA: TGTGCCAGCAGCCCGATCGGGGGAGTCTCCTACGAGCAGTACTTC. This encodes CASSPIGGVSYEQYF.

The CDR3 bases are TGTGCCATCAGTAGAGAAGGGCTAGATTCACCCCTCCACTTT. Translating gives CAISREGLDSPLHF. J is TRBJ1-6 and V is TRBV10-3; the D is unclear. Looked up from germline, CDR1 is ENHRY and CDR2 is SYGVKD. The CDR3 contains 14 residues. V lost 5 bases to trimming and J lost 8 bases, with 13 bases between them.

V usage is TRBV4-1 and J usage is TRBJ1-1, with D perhaps TRBD1 (5 bases). CDR1 and CDR2 from the germline V gene are MGHRA and YSYEKL. This CDR3 spans 13 amino acids. V gave up 4 bases and J gave up 4 bases, with 10 bases separating them. In nucleotides, the CDR3 is TGCGCCAGCAGCCGGGGGGACGGCACTGAAGCTTTCTTT. It is translated as CASSRGDGTEAFF.

The count of this clone is one. J is TRBJ1-3 and V is TRBV9; D is perhaps TRBD1 (5 bases). The CDR3 consists of 14 residues. Germline V gives CDR1 SGDLS, CDR2 YYNGEE. V lost 3 bases and J 4 bases, leaving 11 bases between the germline ends. The CDR3 region has the DNA TGTGCCAGCAGCGAGGGACTGGGGGGAAACACCATATATTTT. It is translated as CASSEGLGGNTIYF. The full variable domain, rest sourced from reference TRBV9 and TRBJ1-3, is DSGVTQTPKHLITATGQRVTLRCSPRSGDLSVYWYQQSLDQGLQFLIQYYNGEERAKGNILERFSAQQFPDLHSELNLSSLELGDSALYFCASSEGLGGNTIYFGEGSWLTVV.

The rearrangement joins TRBV28 to TRBJ2-6; 10 bases map to TRBD1. V lost 8 bases and J lost 2; bases outside the gene matches: 3. The CDR3 sequence is 15 residues long. Germline CDR1 reads MDHEN; CDR2 reads SYDVKM. The CDR3 reads CASGTGATGANVLTF. As DNA, the CDR3 is TGTGCCAGCGGGACAGGGGCAACTGGGGCCAACGTCCTGACTTTC.

The chain is built from TRBV6-1 and TRBJ1-5; tentative D call: TRBD1 (6 bases). Trimming shortened V by 4 bases and J by 5 bases, and 9 bases separated the two germline ends. This CDR3 is built from 13 residues. Germline CDR1 reads MNHNS; CDR2 reads SASEGT. The CDR3 protein is CASSGRGYQPQHF. The CDR3 DNA reads as TGTGCCAGCAGTGGCAGGGGTTATCAGCCCCAGCATTTT.

The J gene is TRBJ2-1, the V gene TRBV27; D is possibly TRBD2 (5 bases). The germline V gene has CDR1 MNHEY and CDR2 SMNVEV (reference sequence). Trimming took off 6 bases at V and 0 bases at J, with 15 bases between the two ends. The CDR3 totals 16 residues. For the CDR3, the DNA is TGTGCCAGCAGCCCCTGGGCGGGCAACTCCTACAATGAGCAGTTCTTC. Protein product: CASSPWAGNSYNEQFF.

V gene TRBV7-8 combines with J gene TRBJ2-7, with D tentatively TRBD1 (6 bases). This CDR3 contains 14 residues. Germline values: CDR1 SGHVS, CDR2 FQNEAQ. V shed 5 bases and J shed 5 bases, with 16 bases lying between them. DNA of the CDR3: TGTGCCAGCAGCCCACAGGGAGCTGAGAACGAGCAGTACTTC. This encodes CASSPQGAENEQYF.

Of note for this clone: This likely comes from a read error, as the CDR3 has no conserved phenylalanine or tryptophan at its end. The rearrangement links TRBV7-3 to TRBJ2-3, with 9 bases aligning to TRBD2. V lost 4 bases and J lost 2; bases outside the gene matches: 7. Germline V gene lookup returns CDR1 SGHTA and CDR2 FQGTGA. The CDR3 is made up of 16 amino acids. CDR3 DNA sequence: TGTGCCAGCAGCTACCTTGGACTAGCGAACACAGATACGCAGTATCTT. It translates to CASSYLGLANTDTQYL.

V is TRBV19 and J is TRBJ2-1, with 10 bases fitting TRBD2. This CDR3 is built from 17 residues. V shed 5 bases and J 4 bases; nucleotides not matched to a gene: 11. Germline CDR1 is LNHDA and CDR2 is SQIVND (reference sequence). CDR3 residues: CASSDASGSRGYNEQFF. CDR3 coding DNA: TGTGCCAGTAGTGACGCTAGCGGGAGTAGGGGATACAATGAGCAGTTCTTC.

V usage is TRBV30 and J usage is TRBJ1-5; tentatively, D is TRBD1 (5 bases). This CDR3 contains 13 residues. CDR1 and CDR2 (germline): GTSNPN, SVGIG (reference sequence). The V gene lost 2 bases and the J gene lost 8 bases, with 13 bases spanning the gap. CDR3 bases: TGTGCCTGGAGTCCCGGGGGGAGAGAGCCCCAGCATTTT. Its translation: CAWSPGGREPQHF.

On this clone itself: The identical CDR3 is also encoded by other nucleotide sequences in the sample. V usage is TRBV6-6 and J usage is TRBJ1-1; D not certain. V lost 2 bases, J lost 2 bases, and 3 bases lay in between. Germline V gives CDR1 MNHNY, CDR2 SVGAGI (reference sequence). The CDR3 has 12 amino acids. The CDR3 here is CASSYRNTEAFF. As DNA, the CDR3 is TGTGCCAGCAGTTACCGCAACACTGAAGCTTTCTTT.

The chain couples TRBV5-1 to TRBJ2-5; D uncertain. Trimming took 0 bases from V and 5 from J, leaving 8 bases between them. CDR1 is SGHRS, CDR2 YFSETQ, per germline. This CDR3 spans 13 amino acids. In DNA, the CDR3 is TGCGCCAGCAGCTTGGCCTTGGGGGAGACCCAGTACTTC. This translates into CASSLALGETQYF.

CDR3 residues: CASSQEDRGARETQYF. The DNA for the CDR3 is TGTGCCAGCAGCCAAGAAGACAGGGGGGCTCGGGAGACCCAGTACTTC. The chain links TRBV14 to TRBJ2-5; 9 positions agree with TRBD1. This CDR3 comprises 16 residues. Germline CDR1 SGHDN, CDR2 FVKESK. The ends lost 0 bases at V and 5 bases at J; junction bases unmatched: 7.

The rearrangement joins TRBV30 to TRBJ1-6; 7 positions agree with TRBD1. Per germline, CDR1 GTSNPN and CDR2 SVGIG (reference sequence). The CDR3 has 14 amino acids. V shed 5 bases, J shed 0 bases, and the junction held 1 base outside the gene matches. CDR3 nucleotide sequence: TGTGCCTGGCGGGACAGCTCCTATAATTCACCCCTCCACTTT. This codes for CAWRDSSYNSPLHF.

V gene TRBV7-2 combines with J gene TRBJ1-5; TRBD1 might be the D (5 bases). The CDR3 has 14 residues. The V end lost 5 bases, the J end lost 5 bases, and 13 bases lay between the germline ends. The V gene's germline CDR1 is SGHTA and CDR2 FQGNSA. The CDR3 sequence is CASSRVLGDQPQHF. CDR3 DNA: TGTGCCAGCAGCCGGGTGTTAGGGGATCAGCCCCAGCATTTT.

The V and J genes are TRBV15 and TRBJ1-2; 8 nucleotides match TRBD1. The CDR3 sequence is 14 residues long. Losses at the gene ends were 3 bases for V and 0 bases for J; bases not matched to a gene: 0. Germline V gene data show CDR1 as LNHNV and CDR2 as YYDKDF (reference sequence). The CDR3 sequence: CATSRTGANYGYTF. The DNA of the CDR3 is TGTGCCACCAGCAGGACAGGGGCTAACTATGGCTACACCTTC. Using reference TRBV15 and TRBJ1-2 for the parts outside the CDR3, the full variable domain is DAMVIQNPRYQVTQFGKPVTLSCSQTLNHNVMYWYQQKSSQAPKLLFHYYDKDFNNEADTPDNFQSRRPNTSFCFLDIRSPGLGDTAMYLCATSRTGANYGYTFGSGTRLTVV.

As to this clone: With a much larger clone just one base away, this may be a read error. The rearrangement joins TRBV7-2 to TRBJ2-2; 7 bases fit TRBD1. The CDR3 runs to 15 residues. The V gene's germline CDR1 is SGHTA and CDR2 FQGNSA. V gave up 5 bases and J gave up 1 base; unmatched junction bases: 4. The CDR3 reads CASSHRTGNTGELFF. In DNA, the CDR3 is TGTGCCAGCAGCCACCGGACAGGGAACACCGGGGAGCTGTTTTTT.

CDR3 in amino acids: CATSGLAGDNFDNEQFF. The CDR3 DNA reads as TGTGCCACCTCGGGACTAGCGGGAGACAATTTCGACAATGAGCAGTTCTTC. The V call is TRBV19, the J call TRBJ2-1, with 14 bases fitting TRBD2. The V segment lost 10 bases and the J segment 5 bases; nucleotides outside the gene matches: 13. The CDR3 length is 17 residues. Germline V gene sequence: CDR1 LNHDA, CDR2 SQIVND (reference sequence).

V and J are TRBV27 and TRBJ1-6; D uncertain. The germline V gene has CDR1 MNHEY and CDR2 SMNVEV (reference sequence). Trimming shortened V by 0 bases and J by 6 bases, and 12 bases separated the two germline ends. The CDR3 loop spans 16 amino acids. The CDR3 sequence: CASSLSTSGGNSPLHF. In nucleotides, the CDR3 is TGTGCCAGCAGTTTATCGACCTCCGGAGGTAATTCACCCCTCCACTTT.

The chain has TRBV9 and TRBJ1-5; D is uncertain. V was shortened by 3 bases and J by 0 bases, with 10 bases between the two germline ends. Germline CDR1 is SGDLS and CDR2 is YYNGEE. The length of the CDR3 is 15 residues. The CDR3 protein is CASSADEYSNQPQHF. The CDR3 nucleotides are TGTGCCAGCAGCGCCGACGAATATAGCAATCAGCCCCAGCATTTT.

The chain couples TRBV7-9 to TRBJ2-7; D not certain. The V and J ends lost 1 base and 6 bases respectively, with 7 bases between them. Germline lookup yields CDR1 SEHNR and CDR2 FQNEAQ (reference sequence). The CDR3 sequence is 12 residues long. The CDR3 reads CASSLVSAEQYF. The CDR3 bases are TGTGCCAGCAGCTTAGTCTCAGCCGAGCAGTACTTC.

Here the CDR3 DNA reads TGTGCCAGCAGCTTAACCCATGACTCCCGGCAGTTCTTC. This codes for CASSLTHDSRQFF. This chain connects TRBV7-3 to TRBJ2-1; D remains unclear. Trimming stripped 0 bases from V and 12 bases from J, with 12 bases between. Germline assignment: CDR1 SGHTA and CDR2 FQGTGA. The length of the CDR3 is 13 residues. Full variable domain (remainder filled in from reference TRBV7-3 and TRBJ2-1): GAGVSQTPSNKVTEKGKYVELRCDPISGHTALYWYRQSLGQGPEFLIYFQGTGAADDSGLPNDRFFAVRPEGSVSTLKIQRTERGDSAVYLCASSLTHDSRQFFGPGTRLTVL.

This clone was detected only once. V gene TRBV6-1 combines with J gene TRBJ2-2; the D gene is possibly TRBD1 (6 bases). Germline assignment: CDR1 MNHNS and CDR2 SASEGT. Trimming took 6 bases from V and 6 from J, leaving 14 bases between them. CDR3 length equals 14 residues. CDR3 loop: CASSWDTIPGELFF. For the CDR3, the DNA is TGTGCCAGCAGCTGGGACACCATTCCCGGGGAGCTGTTTTTT.

As concerns this clone: The same CDR3 also results from other DNA sequences found in this sample. The chain has TRBV15 and TRBJ2-1, with 12 nucleotides matching TRBD2. The length of the CDR3 is 20 residues. Germline-derived CDR1 and CDR2 are LNHNV and YYDKDF (reference sequence). J lost 0 bases, V lost 5 bases, and 14 bases had no gene match. The CDR3 nucleotides read TGTGCCACCAGCGGACTTACTAGCGGGAGGTACCCTAGCTCCTACAATGAGCAGTTCTTC. This encodes CATSGLTSGRYPSSYNEQFF.